This section outlines one TCR beta chain sequence together with its context. Authors' data handling: For nucleated cells, counts were estimated from reference gene primer amplification. Method: immunoSEQ multiplex PCR; TCRdb's copy keeps in-frame clones and lacks some. V, J and clone size are those of that table, while D and trimming were read from the DNA. The sample consists of fewer than 85,000 clones, 65% to 80% of them appearing once. The data were taken from a study of blood T cell repertoires in COVID-19. CDR1 SGHDN and CDR2 FVKESK come from the germline V gene. The V and J ends lost 2 bases and 1 base respectively, with 20 bases between them. CDR3 length equals 18 residues.

This chain connects TRBV14 to TRBJ1-1; TRBD1 is a possible D gene (5 bases). Material for sequencing was peripheral blood. The clonotype originates from a woman aged 80 or older with active or convalescent COVID-19. CDR3 sequence: CASSQRIGLTTENTEAFF. In nucleotides, the CDR3 is TGTGCCAGCAGCCAACGAATTGGTCTAACGACAGAGAACACTGAAGCTTTCTTT.